These 17 T cell receptor beta chains came from one sample sequenced in a study of response to subunit inactivated influenza vaccine. TCRdb re-called the RT-PCR reads with MiXCR, one entry per CDR3 protein. Of about 700,000 distinct CDR3 sequences in the sample, approximately 13% were seen once. Source: PBMCs from blood, taken roughly 2 weeks before vaccination. These receptors were obtained from a man aged 50 to 60 who received an inactivated influenza vaccine.

The V call is TRBV12-3 or TRBV12-4, the J call TRBJ2-5; 7 bases fit TRBD2. Trimming took 6 bases from V and 4 from J; bases not matched to a gene: 5. The CDR3 length is 13 residues. The CDR3 bases are TGTGCCAGCAGGGGGGAGGGACGAGAGACCCAGTACTTC. Encoded protein: CASRGEGRETQYF.

This clonotype was counted a few times. The chain links TRBV6-2 or TRBV6-3 to TRBJ2-2; D gene uncertain. This CDR3 comprises 14 residues. Looked up from germline, CDR1 is MNHEY and CDR2 is SVGEGT. V was pared by 5 bases and J by 5 bases, with 12 bases between. The CDR3 nucleotides are TGTGCCAGCAGTCGCTTACAAGTGACCGGGGAGCTGTTTTTT. Translated: CASSRLQVTGELFF.

This clonotype was seen a few times. The conserved final phenylalanine or tryptophan is absent from the CDR3, which likely points to a read error. The rearrangement joins TRBV4-3 to TRBJ2-5; TRBD2 agrees at 7 bases. CDR1 LGHNA and CDR2 YSLEER come from the germline V gene. V lost 4 bases, J lost 2 bases, and 13 bases stayed unmatched. The length of the CDR3 is 17 residues. CDR3 amino acids: CASSLDWLRGEQETQYS. CDR3 bases: TGCGCCAGCAGCCTCGACTGGCTCCGGGGGGAACAAGAGACCCAGTACTCC.

This clonotype turned up a few times. The rearrangement joins TRBV4-1 to TRBJ2-7; no reliable D call. Germline CDR1 and CDR2: MGHRA and YSYEKL. The CDR3 is 13 amino acids. Trimming removed 4 bases from V and 4 bases from J, with 11 bases in between. CDR3 sequence reads: CASSPFAGYEQYF. The CDR3 DNA follows: TGCGCCAGCAGCCCCTTCGCCGGGTACGAGCAGTACTTC.

The chain has TRBV11-2 and TRBJ2-5; D is unresolved. Trimming removed 5 bases at V and 5 bases at J, with 12 bases between. The CDR3 spans 13 residues. Germline V gene lookup returns CDR1 SGHAT and CDR2 FQNNGV. The CDR3: CASSPTRAETQYF. For the CDR3, the DNA is TGTGCCAGCAGCCCGACACGGGCGGAGACCCAGTACTTC.

This clonotype has a count of ten or more. The rearrangement joins TRBV12-3 or TRBV12-4 to TRBJ2-1; 7 nucleotides align to TRBD1. J was trimmed by 8 bases and V by 6 bases; bases with no gene match: 10. There are 14 residues in the CDR3. The CDR3 region has the DNA TGTGCCAGCAGCCCTTTCAAGGGGGCCGATGAGCAGTTCTTC. This sequence encodes CASSPFKGADEQFF.

There are a few counts of this clonotype. V and J are TRBV27 and TRBJ2-5, with D possibly being TRBD2 (5 bases). The CDR3 spans 16 residues. Trimming took 8 bases from V and 6 from J, leaving 25 bases between them. From germline, CDR1 is MNHEY and CDR2 SMNVEV (reference sequence). CDR3 region: CASGPLMSGRQKTQYF. The DNA for the CDR3 is TGTGCCAGCGGTCCCTTAATGAGCGGACGTCAAAAGACCCAGTACTTC.

The chain carries TRBV12-3 or TRBV12-4 and TRBJ2-7; 7 bases fit TRBD1. This CDR3 region has 15 residues. V trimming: 5 bases; J trimming: 2 bases; junction bases outside the gene matches: 9. The CDR3 DNA is TGTGCCAGCAGTCCCGAGGGACAGCCTCCCTACGAGCAGTACTTC. It encodes CASSPEGQPPYEQYF.

This clonotype has a handful of counts. The chain carries TRBV7-2 and TRBJ2-7; tentatively, D is TRBD1 or TRBD2 (5 bases each). Germline V lookup: CDR1 SGHTA, CDR2 FQGNSA. The V gene lost 2 bases and the J gene lost 3 bases, with 11 bases spanning the gap. This CDR3 spans 14 amino acids. CDR3 amino acids: CASSLFSGRYEQYF. The CDR3 nucleotides are TGTGCCAGCAGCTTATTCTCGGGACGCTACGAGCAGTACTTC.

The gene calls are TRBV7-9 and TRBJ1-6; 7 bases line up with TRBD1. This CDR3 has 17 residues. The germline V gene encodes CDR1 SEHNR and CDR2 FQNEAQ (reference sequence). With V trimmed by 5 bases and J by 5 bases, 12 bases remained unmatched. The CDR3 sequence: CASSGTPGQVDNSPLHF. In nucleotides, the CDR3 is TGTGCCAGCAGCGGTACTCCCGGACAGGTTGATAATTCACCCCTCCACTTT.

CDR3 nucleotides: TGTGCCAGCACAGTCCGGGAACAAGATACGCAGTATTTT. It codes for CASTVREQDTQYF. The chain combines TRBV6-6 with TRBJ2-3; tentatively, D is TRBD2 (5 bases). V lost 7 bases and J lost 5, with 13 bases in between. In germline, CDR1 is MNHNY, CDR2 SVGAGI (reference sequence). This CDR3 comprises 13 residues.

There are many counts of this clonotype. The chain uses TRBV7-9 and TRBJ2-3; tentative D call: TRBD2 (6 bases). The CDR3 is 15 residues long. CDR1 is SEHNR and CDR2 is FQNEAQ in the germline V gene (reference sequence). Trimming stripped 3 bases from V and 2 bases from J, with 12 bases between. In DNA form, the CDR3 reads TGTGCCAGCAGCTTCGGGGCGGGACCCACAGATACGCAGTATTTT. Amino acid sequence: CASSFGAGPTDTQYF.

This clonotype occurred a few times. The chain recombines TRBV3-1 with TRBJ1-2; TRBD1 matches 7 bases. CDR3 size: 15 residues. Trimming removed 0 bases from V and 4 bases from J; junction bases left unmatched: 5. Germline assignment: CDR1 LGHDT and CDR2 YNNKEL (reference sequence). CDR3 nucleotides: TGTGCCAGCAGCCAAGATGGGGCAGGGGGCTATGGCTACACCTTC. Its protein is CASSQDGAGGYGYTF.

V and J are TRBV9 and TRBJ1-4; TRBD1 is a possible D gene (5 bases). With 3 bases removed from V and 0 bases from J, the gap between germline ends came to 12 bases. Germline lookup yields CDR1 SGDLS and CDR2 YYNGEE. The CDR3 extends over 16 amino acids. CDR3 coding DNA: TGTGCCAGCAGCGCAGGGACCGTGGCAACTAATGAAAAACTGTTTTTT. Translated, it gives CASSAGTVATNEKLFF. Full variable domain (missing parts from reference TRBV9 and TRBJ1-4): DSGVTQTPKHLITATGQRVTLRCSPRSGDLSVYWYQQSLDQGLQFLIQYYNGEERAKGNILERFSAQQFPDLHSELNLSSLELGDSALYFCASSAGTVATNEKLFFGSGTQLSVL.

The gene calls are TRBV20-1 and TRBJ2-3; the D gene is possibly TRBD2 (6 bases). This CDR3 comprises 16 residues. Deletions cut 3 bases from V and 1 base from J, with 17 bases between. CDR1 is DFQATT, CDR2 SNEGSKA, per germline (reference sequence). CDR3 in DNA: TGCAGTGCTAGGGGAGGAGGTAGCGGCCGCACAGATACGCAGTATTTT. Translated: CSARGGGSGRTDTQYF.

This clonotype turned up a few times. The rearrangement uses TRBV5-6 and TRBJ2-7, with 8 positions matching TRBD1. CDR3 length equals 13 residues. The germline V gene has CDR1 SGHDT and CDR2 YYEEEE. Trimming at V came to 4 bases and at J to 3 bases, leaving 3 bases not matched to a gene. The CDR3 nucleotides are TGTGCCAGCAGCAAGGACAGGGTCTACGAGCAGTACTTC. Its translation: CASSKDRVYEQYF.

The table lists this clonotype with a few counts. A much larger clone lies a single base off, so this may be a read error. The chain is built from TRBV5-1 and TRBJ2-7; TRBD1 agrees at 7 bases. Per germline, CDR1 SGHRS and CDR2 YFSETQ. This CDR3 contains 14 residues. The junction had 6 bases not matched to a gene; V was cut back by 3 bases and J by 3 bases. The CDR3, as DNA: TGCGCCAGCAGCTCCGGGACAGTGGGCTACGAGCAGTACTTC. Translated: CASSSGTVGYEQYF.